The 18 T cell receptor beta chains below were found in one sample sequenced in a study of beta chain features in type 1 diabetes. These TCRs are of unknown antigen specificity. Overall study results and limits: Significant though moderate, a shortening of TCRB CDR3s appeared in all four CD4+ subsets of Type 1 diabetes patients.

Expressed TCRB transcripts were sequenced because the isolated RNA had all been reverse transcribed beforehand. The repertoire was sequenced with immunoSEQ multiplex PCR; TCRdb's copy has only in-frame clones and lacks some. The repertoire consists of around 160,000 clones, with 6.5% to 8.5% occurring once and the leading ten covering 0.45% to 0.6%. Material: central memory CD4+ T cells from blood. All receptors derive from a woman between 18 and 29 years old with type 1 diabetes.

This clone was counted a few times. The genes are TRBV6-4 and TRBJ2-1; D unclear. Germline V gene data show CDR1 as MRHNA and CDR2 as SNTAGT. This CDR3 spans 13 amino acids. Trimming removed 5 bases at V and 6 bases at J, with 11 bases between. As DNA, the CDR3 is TGTGCCAGCAGTCGTTCAGGCCTCAATGAGCAGTTCTTC. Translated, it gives CASSRSGLNEQFF.

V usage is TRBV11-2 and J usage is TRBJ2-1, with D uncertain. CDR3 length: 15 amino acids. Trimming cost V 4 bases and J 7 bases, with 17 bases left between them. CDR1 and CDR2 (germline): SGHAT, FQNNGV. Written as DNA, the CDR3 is TGTGCCAGCAGCTCTATGGGCCTCGGTCGTAATGAGCAGTTCTTC. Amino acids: CASSSMGLGRNEQFF.

This chain's CDR3 is CASSQDLGRGSTDTQYF. The CDR3 coding sequence is TGTGCCAGCAGCCAAGACTTGGGCAGGGGTAGCACAGATACGCAGTATTTT. The chain links TRBV14 to TRBJ2-3; D is perhaps TRBD1 (6 bases). V lost 0 bases, J lost 0 bases, and 13 bases lay in between. CDR1 and CDR2 (germline): SGHDN, FVKESK. CDR3 length equals 17 residues.

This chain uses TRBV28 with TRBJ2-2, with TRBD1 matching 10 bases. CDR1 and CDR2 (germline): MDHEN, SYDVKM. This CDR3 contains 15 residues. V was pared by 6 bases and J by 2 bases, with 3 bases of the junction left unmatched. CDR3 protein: CASRRTGGNTGELFF. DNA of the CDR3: TGTGCCAGCAGGCGGACAGGGGGAAACACCGGGGAGCTGTTTTTT.

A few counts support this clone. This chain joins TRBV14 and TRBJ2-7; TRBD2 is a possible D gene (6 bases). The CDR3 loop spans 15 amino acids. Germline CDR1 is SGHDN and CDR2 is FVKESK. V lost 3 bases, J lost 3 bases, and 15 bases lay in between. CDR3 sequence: CASSHLMGGNYEQYF. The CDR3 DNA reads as TGTGCCAGCAGCCACCTAATGGGGGGAAACTACGAGCAGTACTTC. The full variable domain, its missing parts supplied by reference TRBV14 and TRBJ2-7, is EAGVTQFPSHSVIEKGQTVTLRCDPISGHDNLYWYRRVMGKEIKFLLHFVKESKQDESGMPNNRFLAERTGGTYSTLKVQPAELEDSGVYFCASSHLMGGNYEQYFGPGTRLTVT.

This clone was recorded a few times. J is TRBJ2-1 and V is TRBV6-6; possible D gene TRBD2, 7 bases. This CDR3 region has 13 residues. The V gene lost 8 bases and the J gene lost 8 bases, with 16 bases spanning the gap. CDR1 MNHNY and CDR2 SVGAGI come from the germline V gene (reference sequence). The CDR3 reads CASFTSGGDEQFF. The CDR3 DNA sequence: TGTGCCAGCTTCACTTCGGGGGGCGATGAGCAGTTCTTC.

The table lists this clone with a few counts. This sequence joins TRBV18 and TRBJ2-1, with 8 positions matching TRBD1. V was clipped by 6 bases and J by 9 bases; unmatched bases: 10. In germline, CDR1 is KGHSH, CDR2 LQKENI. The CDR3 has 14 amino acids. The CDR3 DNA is TGTGCCAGCTCTAGACAGGGGCAGGTTGGTGAGCAGTTCTTC. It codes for CASSRQGQVGEQFF.

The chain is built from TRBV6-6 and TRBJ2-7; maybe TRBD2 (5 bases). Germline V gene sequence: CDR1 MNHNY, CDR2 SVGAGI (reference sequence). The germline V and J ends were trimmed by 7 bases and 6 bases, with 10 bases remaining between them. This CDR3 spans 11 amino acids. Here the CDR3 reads CASKIRGEQYF. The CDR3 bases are TGTGCCAGCAAGATTCGGGGCGAGCAGTACTTC.

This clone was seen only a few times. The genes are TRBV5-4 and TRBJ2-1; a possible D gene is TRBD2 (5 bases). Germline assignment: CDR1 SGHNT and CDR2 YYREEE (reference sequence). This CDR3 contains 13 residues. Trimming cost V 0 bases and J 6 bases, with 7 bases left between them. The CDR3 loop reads CASSLAGINEQFF. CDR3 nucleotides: TGTGCCAGCAGCTTGGCGGGGATCAATGAGCAGTTCTTC.

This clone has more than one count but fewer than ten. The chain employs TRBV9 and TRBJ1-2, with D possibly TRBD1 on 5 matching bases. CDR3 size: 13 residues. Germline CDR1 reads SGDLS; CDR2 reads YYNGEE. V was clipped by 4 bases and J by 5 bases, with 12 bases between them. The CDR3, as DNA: TGTGCCAGCAGCCTCCCCGGGGGATATGGCTACACCTTC. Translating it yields CASSLPGGYGYTF.

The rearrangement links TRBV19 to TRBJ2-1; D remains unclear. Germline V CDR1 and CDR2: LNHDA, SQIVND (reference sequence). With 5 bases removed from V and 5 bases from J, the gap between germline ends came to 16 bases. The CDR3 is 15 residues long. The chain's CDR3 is CASSFRNRNNNEQFF. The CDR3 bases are TGTGCCAGTAGTTTCCGAAATCGAAACAACAATGAGCAGTTCTTC. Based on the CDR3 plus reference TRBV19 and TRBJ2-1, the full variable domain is DGGITQSPKYLFRKEGQNVTLSCEQNLNHDAMYWYRQDPGQGLRLIYYSQIVNDFQKGDIAEGYSVSREKKESFPLTVTSAQKNPTAFYLCASSFRNRNNNEQFFGPGTRLTVL.

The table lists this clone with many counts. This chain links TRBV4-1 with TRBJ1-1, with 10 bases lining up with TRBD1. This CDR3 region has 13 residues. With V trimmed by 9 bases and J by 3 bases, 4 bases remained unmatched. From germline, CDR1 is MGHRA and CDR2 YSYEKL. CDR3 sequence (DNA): TGCGCCAGGGACGGGACAGGGGACACTGAAGCTTTCTTT. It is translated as CARDGTGDTEAFF.

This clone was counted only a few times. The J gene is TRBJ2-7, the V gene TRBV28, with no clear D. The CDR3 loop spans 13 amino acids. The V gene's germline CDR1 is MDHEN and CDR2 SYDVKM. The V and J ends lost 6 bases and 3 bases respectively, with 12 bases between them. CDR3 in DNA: TGTGCCAGCAGACATCAGGAAGGCTACGAGCAGTACTTC. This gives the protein CASRHQEGYEQYF.

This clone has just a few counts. The CDR3 DNA is TGTGCCAGCAGCCGAGAAGGGACAGCTAACTATGGCTACACCTTC. Translating gives CASSREGTANYGYTF. The chain uses TRBV7-8 and TRBJ1-2; 7 bases map to TRBD1. Germline lookup yields CDR1 SGHVS and CDR2 FQNEAQ. The junction had 6 bases not matched to a gene; V was cut back by 5 bases and J by 0 bases. The CDR3 sequence is 15 residues long.

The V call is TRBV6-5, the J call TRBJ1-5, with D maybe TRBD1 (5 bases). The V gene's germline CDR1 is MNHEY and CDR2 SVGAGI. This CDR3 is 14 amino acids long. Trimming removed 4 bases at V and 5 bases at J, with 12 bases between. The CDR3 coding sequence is TGTGCCAGCAGTTTGGTCAGGGCCGATCAGCCCCAGCATTTT. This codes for CASSLVRADQPQHF.

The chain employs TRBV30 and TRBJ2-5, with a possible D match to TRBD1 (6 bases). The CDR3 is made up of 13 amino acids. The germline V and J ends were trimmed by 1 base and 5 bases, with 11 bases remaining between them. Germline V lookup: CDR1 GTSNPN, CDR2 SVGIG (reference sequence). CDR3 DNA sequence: TGTGCCTGGAGTGGGGGACAAAGGGAGACCCAGTACTTC. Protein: CAWSGGQRETQYF.

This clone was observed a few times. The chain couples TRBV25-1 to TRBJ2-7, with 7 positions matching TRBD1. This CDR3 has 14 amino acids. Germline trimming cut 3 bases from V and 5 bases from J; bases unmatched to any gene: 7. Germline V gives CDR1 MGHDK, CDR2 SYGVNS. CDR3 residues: CASSDGRGTDEQYF. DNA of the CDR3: TGTGCCAGCAGTGACGGCAGGGGGACGGACGAGCAGTACTTC.

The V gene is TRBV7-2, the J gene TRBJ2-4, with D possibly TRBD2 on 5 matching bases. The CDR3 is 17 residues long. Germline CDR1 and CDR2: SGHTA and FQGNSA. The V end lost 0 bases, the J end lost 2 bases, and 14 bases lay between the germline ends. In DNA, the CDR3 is TGTGCCAGCAGCTTAGCTTCGGGATTGGAACCCAAAAACATTCAGTACTTC. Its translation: CASSLASGLEPKNIQYF.